This T cell receptor beta chain was profiled in a study of identical twins. Whole-study findings and limits: Partial confounding of zero-insertion analyses by invariant MAIT and iNKT cells was possible. Model-predicted out-of-frame TCR alpha sharing fell below observed values in monozygotic twins.

The CDR3 is 11 residues long. CDR1 and CDR2 (germline): SGDLS, YYNGEE. V was shortened by 3 bases and J by 10 bases, with 8 bases between the two germline ends. On this clonotype: Antigen: not known.

A universal primer site was created by template switching, with the cDNA bearing unique molecular identifiers. A single record per CDR3 protein comes from TCRdb applying MiXCR to the 5' RACE reads. In the table there are 240,000 or so distinct CDR3 sequences, around 7% of which are singletons. These same data were also listed under a study on yellow fever vaccine responses in identical twins. That source notes: Twins' vaccine T cell response reportedly seemed partly convergent, partly personalized.

The clonotype was recovered from a woman under 30 in good health. The genes are TRBV9 and TRBJ2-1, with D possibly TRBD1 on 6 matching bases. What was sequenced was memory (CD45RO+) T cells sorted from blood. The CDR3, as DNA: TGTGCCAGCAGCGCAGGGGTCGAGCAGTTCTTC. As protein: CASSAGVEQFF.